What follows are 6 T cell receptor beta chains derived from one specimen sequenced in a study of T cells after posttransplantation cyclophosphamide. Libraries were prepared by immunoSEQ multiplex PCR; TCRdb keeps only in-frame clonotypes and omits some of them. The repertoire holds about 16,000 clones, with around 91% as singletons. Treatment was busulfan-fludarabine conditioning, a marrow graft, and cyclophosphamide on days +3 and +4. Source: CD4+ T cells sorted from blood, taken after allogeneic stem cell transplant with posttransplant cyclophosphamide. The origin of the receptors is a male patient aged 55 to 69 who received an allogeneic stem cell transplant from a related donor and was CMV-positive. Some T cells may have originated in the graft donor.

The rearrangement links TRBV2 to TRBJ2-5; 16 bases are shared with TRBD2. This CDR3 spans 17 amino acids. V trimming: 9 bases; J trimming: 4 bases; junction bases outside the gene matches: 11. The germline V gene has CDR1 SNHLY and CDR2 FYNNEI. CDR3 DNA: TGTGCCAGTGTTCCGGGACTAGCGGGGGGGCAGGGAGAGACCCAGTACTTC. It encodes CASVPGLAGGQGETQYF.

The rearrangement uses TRBV19 and TRBJ2-7, with 9 bases aligning to TRBD2. This CDR3 contains 15 residues. Germline assignment: CDR1 LNHDA and CDR2 SQIVND (reference sequence). V shed 6 bases and J 4 bases; nucleotides not matched to a gene: 10. In DNA form, the CDR3 reads TGTGCCAGTAGCCCTGTAGCGGGGGCCTCATACGAGCAGTACTTC. It translates to CASSPVAGASYEQYF. The variable domain in full, with the rest retrieved from reference TRBV19 and TRBJ2-7, is DGGITQSPKYLFRKEGQNVTLSCEQNLNHDAMYWYRQDPGQGLRLIYYSQIVNDFQKGDIAEGYSVSREKKESFPLTVTSAQKNPTAFYLCASSPVAGASYEQYFGPGTRLTVT.

The chain combines TRBV19 with TRBJ2-3, with D perhaps matching TRBD2 (7 bases). Trimming removed 6 bases from V and 3 bases from J, with 19 bases in between. The CDR3 has 16 residues. Germline V gene lookup returns CDR1 LNHDA and CDR2 SQIVND (reference sequence). CDR3 coding DNA: TGTGCCAGTAGGGGAGGGACAACCTCCGGAACAGATACGCAGTATTTT. The encoded protein is CASRGGTTSGTDTQYF.

V is TRBV7-2 and J is TRBJ1-1; weak D call: TRBD1 (6 bases). Deletions cut 4 bases from V and 0 bases from J, with 9 bases between. CDR3 length: 14 residues. Germline V gene sequence: CDR1 SGHTA, CDR2 FQGNSA. CDR3 protein: CASSWGHLNTEAFF. In DNA, the CDR3 is TGTGCCAGCAGCTGGGGACACTTGAACACTGAAGCTTTCTTT.

This rearrangement joins TRBV6-6 to TRBJ1-2, with 10 bases fitting TRBD1. The CDR3 has 14 residues. Germline loops: CDR1 MNHNY, CDR2 SVGAGI (reference sequence). The J segment lost 8 bases and the V segment lost 4 bases, leaving 7 bases of the junction unmatched. CDR3: CASSSDRGHGGYTF. The CDR3 DNA reads as TGTGCCAGCAGTTCCGACAGGGGGCATGGGGGCTACACCTTC.

A note on this clone: Other DNA sequences within the sample encode an identical CDR3. The chain couples TRBV7-9 to TRBJ1-2; D may be TRBD1 (5 bases). V was clipped by 5 bases and J by 3 bases, with 13 bases between them. The CDR3 is made up of 14 amino acids. Germline CDR1 reads SEHNR; CDR2 reads FQNEAQ (reference sequence). The CDR3: CASSPRVGHYGYTF. The CDR3 nucleotides read TGTGCCAGCAGCCCCAGGGTGGGCCACTATGGCTACACCTTC.